The 9 T cell receptor beta chains reported below all come from one sample, sequenced in a study of shared clonotypes between healthy human individuals. The protocol was immunoSEQ multiplex PCR, while the TCRdb copy is restricted to in-frame clones and leaves out a portion. This table has roughly 2.5 million clones, around nine tenths appearing once. Sequenced input: naive CD4+ T cells sorted from blood. Subset noted: CD45RA+ positively selected. These receptors were obtained from a young man in good health.

This clone was seen only once. This chain links TRBV5-6 with TRBJ1-3; D is unresolved. V gave up 3 bases and J gave up 0 bases, with 10 bases separating them. The V gene's germline CDR1 is SGHDT and CDR2 YYEEEE. The CDR3 is 15 amino acids. The CDR3 region has the DNA TGTGCCAGCAGCTATTACCGGACCTCTGGAAACACCATATATTTT. This encodes CASSYYRTSGNTIYF.

This chain uses TRBV4-3 with TRBJ1-5; 7 bases line up with TRBD1. The junction had 8 bases not matched to a gene; V was cut back by 1 base and J by 2 bases. This CDR3 has 17 residues. Germline assignment: CDR1 LGHNA and CDR2 YSLEER. The CDR3 nucleotides are TGCGCCAGCAGCCAAGGGTTGGAGGGGGCCGGCAATCAGCCCCAGCATTTT. This sequence encodes CASSQGLEGAGNQPQHF.

The chain carries TRBV19 and TRBJ2-3, with 13 bases that match TRBD2. Losses at the gene ends were 7 bases for V and 5 bases for J; bases not matched to a gene: 3. Germline V gene sequence: CDR1 LNHDA, CDR2 SQIVND (reference sequence). The length of the CDR3 is 14 residues. The CDR3 loop is CASKGLAGEDTQYF. The CDR3 DNA reads TGTGCCAGTAAAGGACTAGCGGGGGAAGATACGCAGTATTTT.

The CDR3 is CASRRAGALNQPQHF. CDR3 nucleotides: TGTGCCAGCAGGAGGGCAGGGGCCCTCAATCAGCCCCAGCATTTT. This rearrangement joins TRBV2 to TRBJ1-5; possibly TRBD1 for D (6 bases). V lost 6 bases and J lost 3, with 15 bases in between. CDR1 is SNHLY and CDR2 is FYNNEI in the germline V gene. The CDR3 is 15 amino acids.

The chain has TRBV10-3 and TRBJ1-1, with a possible D match to TRBD1 (5 bases). This CDR3 is 14 amino acids long. CDR1 is ENHRY and CDR2 is SYGVKD in the germline V gene. V lost 6 bases and J 1 base, leaving 12 bases between the germline ends. CDR3 sequence (DNA): TGTGCCATCAGGGCCTCCGACAGGAACACTGAAGCTTTCTTT. It is translated as CAIRASDRNTEAFF.

This clone was detected only once. V is TRBV19 and J is TRBJ1-4, with 9 bases fitting TRBD1. Trimming removed 0 bases from V and 6 bases from J; junction bases left unmatched: 11. The CDR3 is 18 residues long. The V gene's germline CDR1 is LNHDA and CDR2 SQIVND (reference sequence). The CDR3 is CASSIDSRDRAVDEKLFF. DNA of the CDR3: TGTGCCAGTAGTATAGATTCCCGGGACAGGGCAGTTGATGAAAAACTGTTTTTT.

The chain recombines TRBV5-3 with TRBJ2-3; possibly TRBD2 for D (5 bases). TRBV5-3 is an open reading frame, and its role is uncertain. The CDR3 length is 14 residues. Trimming pared 7 bases from V and 2 bases from J, leaving 14 bases between. In DNA form, the CDR3 reads TGTGCCAGATTGTCCCGAGACTACACAGATACGCAGTATTTT. This gives the protein CARLSRDYTDTQYF.

V is TRBV5-4 and J is TRBJ2-2; no definite D call. Germline CDR1 reads SGHNT; CDR2 reads YYREEE (reference sequence). This CDR3 is 15 amino acids long. V was shortened by 0 bases and J by 2 bases, with 8 bases between the two germline ends. The CDR3 is CASSLGLENTGELFF. The DNA for the CDR3 is TGTGCCAGCAGCTTGGGGCTAGAAAACACCGGGGAGCTGTTTTTT.

The CDR3 loop is CASSVEERANGELFF. The DNA of the CDR3 is TGTGCCAGCAGCGTAGAGGAGAGGGCGAACGGGGAGCTGTTTTTT. This sequence joins TRBV9 and TRBJ2-2; D is perhaps TRBD2 (5 bases). Germline CDR1 reads SGDLS; CDR2 reads YYNGEE. Trimming left V 0 bases short and J 7 bases short, with 13 bases between. The CDR3 sequence is 15 residues long.